The TCR beta chain under discussion was sequenced for a study of CD8 T cells in Susac syndrome. Study-level findings and limits: TCR sequencing and HLA analysis covered a relatively small number of individuals.

The V segment lost 8 bases and the J segment 1 base; nucleotides outside the gene matches: 13. From germline, CDR1 is SGHVS and CDR2 FQNEAQ. The CDR3 length is 18 residues. Note on this clonotype: Its target is not known.

Peripheral blood CD8+ and CD4+ T cells were profiled by TCR beta sequencing. cDNA came from about 0.5 to 1 ug RNA primed by random hexamers. From the immunoSEQ multiplex PCR reads, TCRdb called clonotypes with MiXCR, one entry per CDR3 protein. Seen here are more than 200,000 distinct CDR3 sequences, 85% to 95% observed once, and the top ten hold around 0.067%. The origin of this receptor is a human donor with multiple sclerosis. The sample taken for sequencing was CD4+ T cells from PBMCs. The chain joins TRBV7-8 to TRBJ2-2; TRBD2 aligns across 10 bases. CDR3 coding DNA: TGTGCCAGCCCTCAGGGACTAGCGCAAAGGGTGAACACCGGGGAGCTGTTTTTT. Translated: CASPQGLAQRVNTGELFF.